This entry describes one TCR beta chain. Its antigen is as yet unknown. Before the COVID-19 pandemic, during about 2011-2019, CD4+ T cells were taken from unexposed donors. CD4+ T cells were isolated from the cells after about 11 days of culture. Approximately 1.8 million PBMCs per well were cultured with 10 IU/ml IL-2. This record belongs to a study of CD4 T cells in relation to SARS-CoV-2 and coronaviruses. Sequencing used immunoSEQ multiplex PCR; TCRdb keeps in-frame clones, though not all of them. The repertoire includes around 21,000 clones, less than 70% of them detected once, and approximately 10% sits in the top ten. The length of the CDR3 is 15 residues. Germline assignment: CDR1 SGHDT and CDR2 YYEEEE. Between the trimmed V and J ends, which lost 0 bases and 7 bases, there was a span of 14 bases.

The sequenced sample consisted of CD4+ T cells from PBMCs, cultured in vitro. The chain links TRBV5-6 to TRBJ2-4; no firm D call. The origin of this receptor is a human donor in good health. The CDR3 DNA follows: TGTGCCAGCAGCTTGGTGACGGTGAGGCCCAACATTCAGTACTTC. Protein: CASSLVTVRPNIQYF. Complete variable domain (other parts from reference TRBV5-6 and TRBJ2-4): DAGVTQSPTHLIKTRGQQVTLRCSPKSGHDTVSWYQQALGQGPQFIFQYYEEEERQRGNFPDRFSGHQFPNYSSELNVNALLLGDSALYLCASSLVTVRPNIQYFGAGTRLSVL.